Here is one T cell receptor beta chain with its context. The antigen remains undetermined. The CDR3 is 15 residues long. CDR1 and CDR2 from the germline V gene are LGHNA and YSLEER. Trimming took off 3 bases at V and 0 bases at J, with 9 bases between the two ends. This entry is derived from a study of T-cell memory formation after mild COVID-19. Across the whole study: TCR clusters showed largely donor specificity.

TCRdb redid the calling of the 5' RACE reads with MiXCR, one entry per CDR3 protein. Altogether approximately 400,000 distinct CDR3 sequences are present, approximately 24% being singletons, with the ten largest covering 8.5% to 10%. Overall study findings and caveats: Day 15 to 85 contracting clones showed balanced CD4/CD8; later expanders leaned CD4+. CM and EM subsets held most contracting CD4+ clones; EMRA held CD8+ ones. Several responding clones turned up in pre-infection memory, indicating that cross-reactive memory may have taken part.

The clonotype comes from an adult woman who had mild COVID-19 (a few samples of this study predate the infection). Cell type and time point are not known. Sequencing used PBMCs or a T cell subset sorted from them (not recorded which). The chain employs TRBV4-3 and TRBJ1-3, with D possibly TRBD1 on 5 matching bases. The CDR3 sequence is CASSQSGGSGNTIYF. CDR3 sequence (DNA): TGCGCCAGCAGCCAGTCCGGGGGCTCTGGAAACACCATATATTTT.